Below are 10 T cell receptor beta chains sequenced from a single sample in a study of T cells in Graves' hyperthyroidism and ophthalmopathy. Amplified TCR beta CDR3 regions came from RNA transcripts. An initial round of RT-PCR targeting the TCR CDR3 relied on the HTBI primer set. TCRdb processed the multiplex PCR reads anew with MiXCR; each CDR3 protein has one entry. The sample holds 730,000 or so distinct CDR3 sequences, around 20% seen once. Sequencing input: blood. These TCRs come from a woman in her 50s with Graves' hyperthyroidism that later progressed to Graves' ophthalmopathy.

This clonotype has ten or more counts. This chain joins TRBV11-1 and TRBJ2-1, with 7 bases aligning to TRBD2. The germline gives CDR1 SGHAT, CDR2 FQDESV (reference sequence). The CDR3 covers 12 residues. V was pared by 5 bases and J by 7 bases, with 2 bases of the junction left unmatched. As DNA, the CDR3 is TGTGCCAGCAGCACGGGACTAAATGAGCAGTTCTTC. This gives the protein CASSTGLNEQFF.

About this clonotype itself: The junction and the germline gene differ at one end; a read error may be behind it. The chain couples TRBV5-5 to TRBJ1-1; 7 bases map to TRBD1. The germline CDR1 and CDR2 sequences are SGHKS and YYEKEE (reference sequence). This CDR3 is built from 15 residues. CDR3 protein: CASSSQGQRNAEAFF. The CDR3 nucleotides read TGTGCCAGCAGCTCGCAGGGACAGCGGAACGCTGAAGCTTTCTTT.

The CDR3 DNA reads as TGTGCCATCAGTGAGTCCCAAATGACAGGGGATCCTGGCTACACCTTC. This translates into CAISESQMTGDPGYTF. The J gene is TRBJ1-2, the V gene TRBV10-3; the match to TRBD1 covers 8 bases. The germline V gene encodes CDR1 ENHRY and CDR2 SYGVKD. The ends lost 0 bases at V and 7 bases at J; junction bases unmatched: 10. This CDR3 comprises 16 residues.

This sequence joins TRBV15 and TRBJ2-3; either TRBD1 or TRBD2 may supply D (6 bases each). Germline V gives CDR1 LNHNV, CDR2 YYDKDF (reference sequence). The CDR3 runs to 17 residues. Trimming removed 0 bases at V and 0 bases at J, with 13 bases between. The CDR3 nucleotides are TGTGCCACCAGCAGAGAGGTCGGGGGCGCTAGCACAGATACGCAGTATTTT. Protein: CATSREVGGASTDTQYF.

This clonotype has ten or more counts. The chain links TRBV20-1 to TRBJ1-6; D uncertain. CDR3 size: 12 residues. The germline V gene encodes CDR1 DFQATT and CDR2 SNEGSKA (reference sequence). Trimming removed 6 bases from V and 8 bases from J, with 11 bases in between. The CDR3, as DNA: TGCAGTGCGGGTCGTGGGGATTCACCCCTCCACTTT. It yields the protein CSAGRGDSPLHF.

The chain joins TRBV3-1 to TRBJ2-3; D possibly matches TRBD1 or TRBD2 (5 bases each). The CDR3 contains 21 residues. Trimming pared 3 bases from V and 0 bases from J, leaving 28 bases between. In germline, CDR1 is LGHDT, CDR2 YNNKEL (reference sequence). In DNA form, the CDR3 reads TGTGCCAGCAGCCAGCCGCCGGGACCGGGGATCGAGGTTGGTAGCACAGATACGCAGTATTTT. This sequence encodes CASSQPPGPGIEVGSTDTQYF.

Ten or more counts support this clonotype. The chain has TRBV11-2 and TRBJ2-7, with 7 bases matching TRBD1. Germline-derived CDR1 and CDR2 are SGHAT and FQNNGV. Trimming cost V 2 bases and J 3 bases; bases outside gene matches: 7. The CDR3 length is 15 residues. CDR3 amino acids: CASSLYGDSDYEQYF. CDR3 nucleotide sequence: TGTGCCAGCAGCTTATATGGGGACAGCGACTACGAGCAGTACTTC. The variable domain in full, completed from reference TRBV11-2 and TRBJ2-7, reads EAGVAQSPRYKIIEKRQSVAFWCNPISGHATLYWYQQILGQGPKLLIQFQNNGVVDDSQLPKDRFSAERLKGVDSTLKIQPAKLEDSAVYLCASSLYGDSDYEQYFGPGTRLTVT.

This clonotype was detected many times. The chain links TRBV20-1 to TRBJ1-6; D possibly corresponds to TRBD1 (5 bases). The CDR3 loop spans 14 amino acids. V lost 5 bases to trimming and J lost 8 bases, with 16 bases between them. CDR1 DFQATT and CDR2 SNEGSKA come from the germline V gene (reference sequence). The CDR3 bases are TGCAGTGCTTACGGCGCAGGGCCGGATTCACCCCTCCACTTT. Translation gives CSAYGAGPDSPLHF.

This clonotype was detected only a few times. This chain uses TRBV4-1 with TRBJ2-2, with D perhaps matching TRBD2 (5 bases). The germline V and J ends were trimmed by 1 base and 3 bases, with 9 bases remaining between them. The germline V gene has CDR1 MGHRA and CDR2 YSYEKL. This CDR3 has 15 residues. In DNA form, the CDR3 reads TGCGCCAGCAGCCAAGTCCCGGAGGACACCGGGGAGCTGTTTTTT. Amino acids: CASSQVPEDTGELFF.

This clonotype was seen repeatedly, ten times or more. The chain links TRBV2 to TRBJ1-5; 8 bases fit TRBD1. Germline V gene lookup returns CDR1 SNHLY and CDR2 FYNNEI. The CDR3 extends over 15 amino acids. With V trimmed by 5 bases and J by 4 bases, 7 bases remained unmatched. The CDR3 spells CASSRQGKENQPQHF. The CDR3 nucleotides read TGTGCCAGCAGTAGACAGGGGAAGGAGAATCAGCCCCAGCATTTT.